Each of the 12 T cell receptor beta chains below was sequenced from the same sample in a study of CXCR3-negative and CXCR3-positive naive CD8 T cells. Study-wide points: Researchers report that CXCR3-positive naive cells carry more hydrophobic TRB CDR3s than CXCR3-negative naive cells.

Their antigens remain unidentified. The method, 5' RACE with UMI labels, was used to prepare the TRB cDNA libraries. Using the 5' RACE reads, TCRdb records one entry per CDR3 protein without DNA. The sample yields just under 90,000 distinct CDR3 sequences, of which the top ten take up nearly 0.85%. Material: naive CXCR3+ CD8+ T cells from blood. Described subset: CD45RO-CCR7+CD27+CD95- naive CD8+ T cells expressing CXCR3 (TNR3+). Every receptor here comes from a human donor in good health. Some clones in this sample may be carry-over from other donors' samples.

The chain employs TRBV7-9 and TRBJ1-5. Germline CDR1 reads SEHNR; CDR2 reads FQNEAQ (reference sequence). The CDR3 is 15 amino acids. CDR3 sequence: CASSLDGFRYQPQHF.

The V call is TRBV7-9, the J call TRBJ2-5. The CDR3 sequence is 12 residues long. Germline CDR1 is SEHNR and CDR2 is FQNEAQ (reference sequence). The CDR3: CASSLGSRIQYF.

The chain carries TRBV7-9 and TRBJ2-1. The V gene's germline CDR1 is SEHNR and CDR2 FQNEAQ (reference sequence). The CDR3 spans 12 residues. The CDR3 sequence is CASSSVVDEQFF. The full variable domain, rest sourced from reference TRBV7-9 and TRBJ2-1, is DTGVSQNPRHKITKRGQNVTFRCDPISEHNRLYWYRQTLGQGPEFLTYFQNEAQLEKSRLLSDRFSAERPKGSFSTLEIQRTEQGDSAMYLCASSSVVDEQFFGPGTRLTVL.

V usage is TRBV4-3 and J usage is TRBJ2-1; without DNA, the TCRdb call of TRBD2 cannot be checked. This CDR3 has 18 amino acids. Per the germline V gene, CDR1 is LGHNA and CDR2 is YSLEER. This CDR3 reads CASSQDTGGPPSANEQFF.

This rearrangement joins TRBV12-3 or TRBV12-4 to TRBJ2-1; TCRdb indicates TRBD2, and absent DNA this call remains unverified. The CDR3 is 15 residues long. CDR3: CASSPLAGMDNEQFF.

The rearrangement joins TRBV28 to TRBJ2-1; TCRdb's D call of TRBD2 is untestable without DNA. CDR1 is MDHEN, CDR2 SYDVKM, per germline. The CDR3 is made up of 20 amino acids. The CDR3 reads CASRTPRQGTSEEDKNEQFF.

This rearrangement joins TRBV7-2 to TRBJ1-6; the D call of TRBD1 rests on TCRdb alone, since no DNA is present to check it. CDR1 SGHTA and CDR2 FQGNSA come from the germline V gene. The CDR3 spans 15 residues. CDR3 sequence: CASSPGTGPNSPLHF.

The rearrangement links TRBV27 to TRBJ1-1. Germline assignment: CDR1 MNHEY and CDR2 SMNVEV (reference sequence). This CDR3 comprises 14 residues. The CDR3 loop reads CASSYQGLNTEAFF.

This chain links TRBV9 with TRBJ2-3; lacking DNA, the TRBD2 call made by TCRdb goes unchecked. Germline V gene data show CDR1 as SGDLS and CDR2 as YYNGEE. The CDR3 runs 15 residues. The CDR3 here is CASSIGTSGTDTQYF.

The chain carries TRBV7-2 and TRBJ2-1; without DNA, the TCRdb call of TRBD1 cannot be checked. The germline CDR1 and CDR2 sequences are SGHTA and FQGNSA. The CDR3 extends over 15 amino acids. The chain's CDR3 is CASSAPGTGNNEQFF.

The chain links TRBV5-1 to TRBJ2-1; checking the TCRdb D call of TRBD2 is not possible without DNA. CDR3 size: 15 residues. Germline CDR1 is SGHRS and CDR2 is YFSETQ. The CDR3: CASGDSFSSYNEQFF.

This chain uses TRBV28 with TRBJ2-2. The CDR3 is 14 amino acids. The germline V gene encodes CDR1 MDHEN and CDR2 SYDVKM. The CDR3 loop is CASSFFGNTGELFF.